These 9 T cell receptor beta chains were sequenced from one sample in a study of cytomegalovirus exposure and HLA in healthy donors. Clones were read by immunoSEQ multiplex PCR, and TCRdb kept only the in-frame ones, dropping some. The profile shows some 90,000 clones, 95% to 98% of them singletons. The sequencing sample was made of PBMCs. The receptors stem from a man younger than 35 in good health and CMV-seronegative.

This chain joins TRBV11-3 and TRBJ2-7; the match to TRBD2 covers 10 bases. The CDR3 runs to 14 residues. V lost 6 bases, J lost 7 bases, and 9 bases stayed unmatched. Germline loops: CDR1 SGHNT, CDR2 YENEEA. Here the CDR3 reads CASSLLAGVGEQYV. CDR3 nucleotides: TGTGCCAGCAGTCTGCTAGCGGGAGTGGGAGAGCAGTACGTC.

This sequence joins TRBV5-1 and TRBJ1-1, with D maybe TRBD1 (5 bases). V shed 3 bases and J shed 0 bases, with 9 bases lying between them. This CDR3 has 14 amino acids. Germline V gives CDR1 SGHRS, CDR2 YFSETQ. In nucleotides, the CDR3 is TGCGCCAGCAGCTCCCAGGGAATGAACACTGAAGCTTTCTTT. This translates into CASSSQGMNTEAFF.

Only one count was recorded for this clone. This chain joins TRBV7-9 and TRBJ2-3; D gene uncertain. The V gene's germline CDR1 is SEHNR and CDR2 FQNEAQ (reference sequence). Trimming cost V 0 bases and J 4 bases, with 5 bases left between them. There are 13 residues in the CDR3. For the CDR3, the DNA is TGTGCCAGCAGCTTAGCATCAGCAGATACGCAGTATTTT. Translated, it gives CASSLASADTQYF. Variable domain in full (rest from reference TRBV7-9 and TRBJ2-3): DTGVSQNPRHKITKRGQNVTFRCDPISEHNRLYWYRQTLGQGPEFLTYFQNEAQLEKSRLLSDRFSAERPKGSFSTLEIQRTEQGDSAMYLCASSLASADTQYFGPGTRLTVL.

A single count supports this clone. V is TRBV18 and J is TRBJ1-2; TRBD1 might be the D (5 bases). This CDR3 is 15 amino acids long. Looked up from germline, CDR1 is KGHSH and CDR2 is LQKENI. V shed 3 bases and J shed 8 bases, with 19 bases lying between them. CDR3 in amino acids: CASSPVQEFSKGYTF. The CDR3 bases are TGTGCCAGCTCACCCGTACAGGAGTTTTCTAAGGGCTACACCTTC.

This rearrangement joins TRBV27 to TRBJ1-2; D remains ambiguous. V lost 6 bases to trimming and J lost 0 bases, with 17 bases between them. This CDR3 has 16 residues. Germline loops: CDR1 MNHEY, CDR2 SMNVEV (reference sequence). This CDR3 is CASSNGRENTNYGYTF. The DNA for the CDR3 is TGTGCCAGCAGCAACGGGAGGGAGAACACTAACTATGGCTACACCTTC.

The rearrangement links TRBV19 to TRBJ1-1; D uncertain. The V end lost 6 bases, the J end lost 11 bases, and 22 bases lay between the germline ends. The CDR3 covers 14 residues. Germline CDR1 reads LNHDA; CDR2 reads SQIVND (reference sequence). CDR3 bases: TGTGCCAGTAGAGAGGGTTGGGCAGCGCTGGAGGCTTTCTTT. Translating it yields CASREGWAALEAFF.

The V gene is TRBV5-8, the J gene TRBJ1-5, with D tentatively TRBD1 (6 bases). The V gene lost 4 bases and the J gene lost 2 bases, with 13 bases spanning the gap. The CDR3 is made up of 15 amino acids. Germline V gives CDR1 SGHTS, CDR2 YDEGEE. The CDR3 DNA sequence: TGTGCCAGCAGCCTTCCTGGGGGCGGCAATCAGCCCCAGCATTTT. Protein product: CASSLPGGGNQPQHF.

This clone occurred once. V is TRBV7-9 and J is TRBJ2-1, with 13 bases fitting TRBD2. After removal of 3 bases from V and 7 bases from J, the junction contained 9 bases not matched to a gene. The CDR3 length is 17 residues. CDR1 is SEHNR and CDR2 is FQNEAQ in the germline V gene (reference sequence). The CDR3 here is CASSFYRTSGSKNEQFF. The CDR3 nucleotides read TGTGCCAGCAGCTTTTACCGGACTAGCGGGAGTAAGAATGAGCAGTTCTTC.

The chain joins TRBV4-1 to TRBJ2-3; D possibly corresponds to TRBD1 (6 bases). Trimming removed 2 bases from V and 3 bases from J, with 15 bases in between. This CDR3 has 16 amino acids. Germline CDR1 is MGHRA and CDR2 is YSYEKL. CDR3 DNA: TGCGCCAGCAGCCAAACAACAGGGTGGGGGACAGATACGCAGTATTTT. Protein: CASSQTTGWGTDTQYF.